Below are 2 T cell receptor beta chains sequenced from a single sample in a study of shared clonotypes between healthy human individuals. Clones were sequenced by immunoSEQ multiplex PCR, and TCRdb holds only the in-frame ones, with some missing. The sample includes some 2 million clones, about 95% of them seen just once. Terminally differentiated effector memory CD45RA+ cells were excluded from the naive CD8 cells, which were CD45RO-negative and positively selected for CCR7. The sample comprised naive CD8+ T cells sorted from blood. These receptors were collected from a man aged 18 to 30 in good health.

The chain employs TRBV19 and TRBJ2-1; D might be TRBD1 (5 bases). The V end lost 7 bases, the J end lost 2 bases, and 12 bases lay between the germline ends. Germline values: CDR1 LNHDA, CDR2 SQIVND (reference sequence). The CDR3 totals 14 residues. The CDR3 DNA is TGTGCCAGTACGGCCAGGGAACCCTACAATGAGCAGTTCTTC. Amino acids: CASTAREPYNEQFF.

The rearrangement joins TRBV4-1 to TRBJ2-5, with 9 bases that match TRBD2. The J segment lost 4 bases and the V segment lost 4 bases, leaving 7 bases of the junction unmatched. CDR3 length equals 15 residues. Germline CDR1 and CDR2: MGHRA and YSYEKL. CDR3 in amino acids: CASSPPMRGGETQYF. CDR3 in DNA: TGCGCCAGCAGCCCCCCTATGCGGGGGGGAGAGACCCAGTACTTC.